Here is one T cell receptor (beta chain) with its context. This entry is derived from a study of blood T cell repertoires in COVID-19. Overall study: Nucleic acid was either cDNA or gDNA, and it came from T cells, B-cell-depleted T cells, or PBMCs.

The CDR3 contains 15 residues. With 1 base clipped from V and 3 bases from J, the junction kept 4 bases outside the gene matches. In germline, CDR1 is LGHNA, CDR2 YNFKEQ. Data came from immunoSEQ multiplex PCR; TCRdb stores just in-frame clones and leaves some out. The sample yields around 41,000 clones, around 84% seen once. This sequence joins TRBV4-2 and TRBJ2-7, with TRBD1 matching over 9 bases. The sequencing input was peripheral blood. The TCR sequence derives from a human donor in a cohort sampled during active COVID-19. The CDR3: CASSQADRGGYEQYF. The CDR3 bases are TGTGCCAGCAGCCAAGCGGACAGGGGTGGCTACGAGCAGTACTTC.